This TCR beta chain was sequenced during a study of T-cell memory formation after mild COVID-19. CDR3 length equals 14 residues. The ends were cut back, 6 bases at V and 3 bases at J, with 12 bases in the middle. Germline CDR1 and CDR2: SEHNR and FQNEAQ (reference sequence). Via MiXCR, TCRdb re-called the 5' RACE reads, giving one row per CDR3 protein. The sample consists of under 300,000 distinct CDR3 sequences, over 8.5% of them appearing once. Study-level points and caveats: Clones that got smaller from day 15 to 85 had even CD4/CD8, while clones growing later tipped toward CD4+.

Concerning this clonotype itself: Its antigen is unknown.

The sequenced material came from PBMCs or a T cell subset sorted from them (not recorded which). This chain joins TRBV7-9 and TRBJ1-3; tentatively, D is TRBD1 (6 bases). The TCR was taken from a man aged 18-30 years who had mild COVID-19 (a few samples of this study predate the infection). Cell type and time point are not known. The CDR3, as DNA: TGTGCCAGCAGGTGGCAGGGGAGTGGAAACACCATATATTTT. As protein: CASRWQGSGNTIYF. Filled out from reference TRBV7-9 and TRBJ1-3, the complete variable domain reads DTGVSQNPRHKITKRGQNVTFRCDPISEHNRLYWYRQTLGQGPEFLTYFQNEAQLEKSRLLSDRFSAERPKGSFSTLEIQRTEQGDSAMYLCASRWQGSGNTIYFGEGSWLTVV.